This TCR beta chain originates from a study of response to subunit inactivated influenza vaccine. Study-level results: Authors suggested few new T cells are recruited by each seasonal influenza vaccination.

This CDR3 has 15 residues. The germline V gene encodes CDR1 DFQATT and CDR2 SNEGSKA (reference sequence). The ends lost 4 bases at V and 4 bases at J; junction bases unmatched: 11. This clonotype was counted a few times. The antigen is not known. One entry per CDR3 protein, called by TCRdb with MiXCR from the RT-PCR reads. This table has about 300,000 distinct CDR3 sequences, about a fifth appearing once. The input for sequencing was PBMCs from blood, taken roughly 20 months after vaccination. The TCR comes from a man between 50 and 70 years old who received an inactivated influenza vaccine. V and J are TRBV20-1 and TRBJ2-7, with 9 bases lining up with TRBD1. The CDR3 spells CSAISTGQGLYEQYF. CDR3 DNA sequence: TGCAGTGCTATAAGTACGGGACAGGGATTGTACGAGCAGTACTTC.